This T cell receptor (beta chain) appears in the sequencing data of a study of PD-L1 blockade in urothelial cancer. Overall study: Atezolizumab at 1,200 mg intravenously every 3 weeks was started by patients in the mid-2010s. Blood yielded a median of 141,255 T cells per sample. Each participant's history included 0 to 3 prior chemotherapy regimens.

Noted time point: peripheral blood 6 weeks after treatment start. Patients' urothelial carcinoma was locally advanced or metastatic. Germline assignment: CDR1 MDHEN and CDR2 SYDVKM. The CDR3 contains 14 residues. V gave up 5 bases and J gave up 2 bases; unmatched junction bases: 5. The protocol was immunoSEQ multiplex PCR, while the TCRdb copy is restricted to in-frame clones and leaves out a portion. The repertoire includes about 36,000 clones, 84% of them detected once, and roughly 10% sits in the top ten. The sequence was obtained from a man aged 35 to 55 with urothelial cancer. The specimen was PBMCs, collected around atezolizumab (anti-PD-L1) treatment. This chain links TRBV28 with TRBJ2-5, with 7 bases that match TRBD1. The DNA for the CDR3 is TGTGCCAGCAGTGCCTGGGACAGACAAGAGACCCAGTACTTC. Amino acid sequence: CASSAWDRQETQYF.